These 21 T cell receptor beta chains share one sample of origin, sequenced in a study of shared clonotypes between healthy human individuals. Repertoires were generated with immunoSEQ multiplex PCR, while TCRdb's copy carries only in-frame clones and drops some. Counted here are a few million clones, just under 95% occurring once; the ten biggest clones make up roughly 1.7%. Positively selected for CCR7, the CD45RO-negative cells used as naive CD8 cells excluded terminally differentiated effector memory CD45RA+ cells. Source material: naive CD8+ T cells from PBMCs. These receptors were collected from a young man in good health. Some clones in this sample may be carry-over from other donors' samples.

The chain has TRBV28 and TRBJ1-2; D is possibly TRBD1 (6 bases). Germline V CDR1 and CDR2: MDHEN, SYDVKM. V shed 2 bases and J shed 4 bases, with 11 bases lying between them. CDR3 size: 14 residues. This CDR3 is CASSLPGQSYGYTF. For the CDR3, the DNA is TGTGCCAGCAGTTTACCCGGACAGTCCTATGGCTACACCTTC.

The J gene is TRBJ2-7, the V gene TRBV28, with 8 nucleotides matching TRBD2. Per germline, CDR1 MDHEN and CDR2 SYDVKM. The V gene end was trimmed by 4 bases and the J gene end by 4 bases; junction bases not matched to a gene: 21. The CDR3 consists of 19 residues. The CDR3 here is CASSSATSENLILPYEQYF. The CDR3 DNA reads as TGTGCCAGCAGTTCGGCGACTAGCGAGAACCTCATACTCCCTTACGAGCAGTACTTC.

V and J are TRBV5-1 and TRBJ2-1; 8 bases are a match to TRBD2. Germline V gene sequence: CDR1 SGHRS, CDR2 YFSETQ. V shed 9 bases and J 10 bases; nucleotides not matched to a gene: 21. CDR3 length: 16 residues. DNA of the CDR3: TGCGCCACCGACCCAAGGGGTAGCGGGGAACCCGGGGAGCAGTTCTTC. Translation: CATDPRGSGEPGEQFF.

Here the CDR3 reads CASSPGLAGSGESYNEQFF. CDR3 in DNA: TGTGCCAGCAGCCCGGGACTAGCGGGAAGCGGGGAGTCCTACAATGAGCAGTTCTTC. The gene calls are TRBV7-8 and TRBJ2-1, with 13 bases lining up with TRBD2. The germline CDR1 and CDR2 sequences are SGHVS and FQNEAQ. V lost 5 bases and J lost 1; bases outside the gene matches: 11. The CDR3 is 19 amino acids.

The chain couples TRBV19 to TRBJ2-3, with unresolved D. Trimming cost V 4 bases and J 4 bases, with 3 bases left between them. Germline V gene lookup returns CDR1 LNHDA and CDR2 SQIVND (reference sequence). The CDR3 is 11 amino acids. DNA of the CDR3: TGTGCCAGTAGTAGAGCAGATACGCAGTATTTT. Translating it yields CASSRADTQYF. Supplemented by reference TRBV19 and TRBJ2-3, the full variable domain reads DGGITQSPKYLFRKEGQNVTLSCEQNLNHDAMYWYRQDPGQGLRLIYYSQIVNDFQKGDIAEGYSVSREKKESFPLTVTSAQKNPTAFYLCASSRADTQYFGPGTRLTVL.

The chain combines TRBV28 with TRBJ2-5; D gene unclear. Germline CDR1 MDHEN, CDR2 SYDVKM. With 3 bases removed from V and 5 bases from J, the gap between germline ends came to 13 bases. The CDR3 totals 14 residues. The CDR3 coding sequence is TGTGCCAGCAGTTTTTTTGAGACCCGGGAGACCCAGTACTTC. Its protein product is CASSFFETRETQYF.

CDR3 loop: CASSLGLADTYEQYF. The DNA for the CDR3 is TGTGCCAGCAGCTTGGGGCTAGCGGATACCTACGAGCAGTACTTC. This sequence joins TRBV4-2 and TRBJ2-7, with 7 positions matching TRBD2. The CDR3 length is 15 residues. V trimming: 5 bases; J trimming: 2 bases; junction bases outside the gene matches: 9. CDR1 is LGHNA, CDR2 YNFKEQ, per germline.

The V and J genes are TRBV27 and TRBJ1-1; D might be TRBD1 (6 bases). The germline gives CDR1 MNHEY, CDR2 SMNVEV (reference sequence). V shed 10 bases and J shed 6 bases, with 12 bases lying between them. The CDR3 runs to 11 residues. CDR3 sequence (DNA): TGTGCCACCGAGACAGGATCTGAAGCTTTCTTT. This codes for CATETGSEAFF.

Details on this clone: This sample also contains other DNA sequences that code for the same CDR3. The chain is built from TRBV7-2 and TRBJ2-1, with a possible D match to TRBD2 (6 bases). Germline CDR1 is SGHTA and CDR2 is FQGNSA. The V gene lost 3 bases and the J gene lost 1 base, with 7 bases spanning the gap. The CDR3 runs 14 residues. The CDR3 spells CASSFGGSYNEQFF. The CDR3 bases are TGTGCCAGCAGCTTCGGGGGATCCTACAATGAGCAGTTCTTC.

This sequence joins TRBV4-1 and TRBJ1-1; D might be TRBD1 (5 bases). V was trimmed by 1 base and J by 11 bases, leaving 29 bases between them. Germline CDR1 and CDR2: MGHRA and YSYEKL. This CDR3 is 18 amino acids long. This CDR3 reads CASSQVSFGGAGPTGAFF. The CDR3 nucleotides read TGCGCCAGCAGCCAAGTTTCTTTCGGCGGGGCAGGTCCCACCGGGGCTTTCTTT.

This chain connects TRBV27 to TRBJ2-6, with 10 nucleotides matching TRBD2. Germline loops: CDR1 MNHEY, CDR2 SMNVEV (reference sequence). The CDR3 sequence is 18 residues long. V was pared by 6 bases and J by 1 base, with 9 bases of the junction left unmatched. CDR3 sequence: CASRGPGTSDSGANVLTF. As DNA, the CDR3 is TGTGCCAGCAGGGGTCCTGGGACTAGCGATTCTGGGGCCAACGTCCTGACTTTC.

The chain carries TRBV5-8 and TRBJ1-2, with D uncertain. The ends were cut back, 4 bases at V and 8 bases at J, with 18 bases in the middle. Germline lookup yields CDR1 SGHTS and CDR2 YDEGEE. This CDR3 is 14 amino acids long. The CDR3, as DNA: TGTGCCAGCAGCGCGTTTCCAGGCCTGGAGGGCTACACCTTC. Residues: CASSAFPGLEGYTF.

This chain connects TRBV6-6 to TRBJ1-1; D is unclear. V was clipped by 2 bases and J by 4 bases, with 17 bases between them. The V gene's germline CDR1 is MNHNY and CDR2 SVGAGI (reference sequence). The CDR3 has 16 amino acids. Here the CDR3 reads CASSYPPEDESTEAFF. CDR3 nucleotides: TGTGCCAGCAGTTACCCCCCCGAGGATGAGAGCACTGAAGCTTTCTTT.

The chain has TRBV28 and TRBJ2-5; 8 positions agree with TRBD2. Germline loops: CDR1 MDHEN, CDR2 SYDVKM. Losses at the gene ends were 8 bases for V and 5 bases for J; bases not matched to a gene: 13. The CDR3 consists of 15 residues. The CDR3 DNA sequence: TGTGCCAGCCTTATGAGCGGGAGTCTAGGGGAGACCCAGTACTTC. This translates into CASLMSGSLGETQYF.

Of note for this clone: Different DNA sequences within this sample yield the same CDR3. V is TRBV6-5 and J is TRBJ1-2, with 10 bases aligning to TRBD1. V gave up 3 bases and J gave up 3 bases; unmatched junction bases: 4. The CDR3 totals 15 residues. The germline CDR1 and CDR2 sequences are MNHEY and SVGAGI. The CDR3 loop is CASSYGTGVHYGYTF. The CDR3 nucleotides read TGTGCCAGCAGTTATGGGACAGGGGTTCACTATGGCTACACCTTC.

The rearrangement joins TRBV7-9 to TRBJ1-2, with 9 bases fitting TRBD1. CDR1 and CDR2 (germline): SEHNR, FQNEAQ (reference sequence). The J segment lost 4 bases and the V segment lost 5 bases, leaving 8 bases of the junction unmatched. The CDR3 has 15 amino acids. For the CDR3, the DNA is TGTGCCAGCAGCCCCGGGACAGGGCTTCGCTATGGCTACACCTTC. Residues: CASSPGTGLRYGYTF.

CDR3 coding DNA: TGTGCCAGCAGCCCGTCTCCCCAGGGCCTAGCGGGAGTAGATACGCAGTATTTT. Translation gives CASSPSPQGLAGVDTQYF. The rearrangement uses TRBV4-2 and TRBJ2-3; TRBD2 aligns across 10 bases. CDR1 is LGHNA and CDR2 is YNFKEQ in the germline V gene. Unmatched junction bases numbered 15, after V lost 4 bases and J lost 5 bases. This CDR3 spans 18 amino acids.

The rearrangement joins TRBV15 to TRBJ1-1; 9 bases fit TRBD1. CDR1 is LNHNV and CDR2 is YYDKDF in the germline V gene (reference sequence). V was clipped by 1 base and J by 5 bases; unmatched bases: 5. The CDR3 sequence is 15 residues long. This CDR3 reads CATSRVRQGVTEAFF. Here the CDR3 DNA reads TGTGCCACCAGCAGAGTTCGACAGGGGGTTACTGAAGCTTTCTTT.

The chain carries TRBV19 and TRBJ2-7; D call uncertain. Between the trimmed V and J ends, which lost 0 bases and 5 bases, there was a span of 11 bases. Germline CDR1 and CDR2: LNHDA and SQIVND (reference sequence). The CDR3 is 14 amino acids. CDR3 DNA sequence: TGTGCCAGTAGTATAGATGGGGAATTCCACGAGCAGTACTTC. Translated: CASSIDGEFHEQYF. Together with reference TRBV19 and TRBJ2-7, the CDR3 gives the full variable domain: DGGITQSPKYLFRKEGQNVTLSCEQNLNHDAMYWYRQDPGQGLRLIYYSQIVNDFQKGDIAEGYSVSREKKESFPLTVTSAQKNPTAFYLCASSIDGEFHEQYFGPGTRLTVT.

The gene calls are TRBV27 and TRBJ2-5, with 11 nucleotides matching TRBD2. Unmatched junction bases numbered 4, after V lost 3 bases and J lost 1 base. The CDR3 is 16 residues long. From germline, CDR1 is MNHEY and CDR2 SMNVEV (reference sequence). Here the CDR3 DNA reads TGTGCCAGCAGTTTGCTAGCGGGAGGCCTCCAAGAGACCCAGTACTTC. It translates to CASSLLAGGLQETQYF.

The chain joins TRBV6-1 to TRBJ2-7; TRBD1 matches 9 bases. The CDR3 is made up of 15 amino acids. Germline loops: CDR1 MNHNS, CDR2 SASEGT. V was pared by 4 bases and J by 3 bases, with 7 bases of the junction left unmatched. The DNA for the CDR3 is TGTGCCAGCAGTGCCGGACAGGGGAAGGGCTACGAGCAGTACTTC. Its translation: CASSAGQGKGYEQYF.